This is a list of T cell receptor beta chains from one sample in a study of T cells in Graves' hyperthyroidism and ophthalmopathy. Each CDR3 protein gets one entry after TCRdb re-called the multiplex PCR reads with MiXCR. In the table there are around 270,000 distinct CDR3 sequences, roughly 19% of which are singletons. The sample comprised blood. The origin of the receptors is a man between 50 and 59 years old with Graves' ophthalmopathy. The conserved cysteine and the conserved F or W are not part of the CDR3 here. Fields, in order: J gene, V gene, CDR3 protein.

TRBJ2-3 TRBV20-1 SASELSPTDTQY
TRBJ2-7 TRBV11-2 ASSLLGQASSYEQY
TRBJ1-1 TRBV28 ASSFTGGINTEAF
TRBJ2-3 TRBV20-1 SASGLSDTQY
TRBJ2-7 TRBV2 ASSELAGVDYEQY
TRBJ2-7 TRBV6-5 ASSYSKGHYEQY
TRBJ2-1 TRBV5-1 ASSLALSTFYEQF
TRBJ2-7 TRBV4-1 ASSQDILPGQARYEQY
TRBJ2-7 TRBV19 ASSILAGEGYEQY
TRBJ2-5 TRBV5-1 ASSFSGGRETQY
TRBJ2-7 TRBV5-1 ASSWTGNHEQY
TRBJ1-1 TRBV5-6 ASSLGTGPKAF
TRBJ1-5 TRBV19 ASIPQVGPSNQPQH
TRBJ1-2 TRBV15 ATSRDLGQNYGYT
TRBJ2-7 TRBV30 AIQARSGGTYEQY
TRBJ2-1 TRBV20-1 SASQGGSNEQF
TRBJ2-7 TRBV13 ASSPRLGGGSRYEQY
TRBJ1-2 TRBV28 ASSLGHIEGYT
TRBJ1-3 TRBV6-1 ASSGQGFGNTIY
TRBJ2-3 TRBV5-4 ASSSGLAGVEDTQY
TRBJ2-7 TRBV5-1 ASSFSSARSSYEQY
TRBJ1-2 TRBV28 ASSGSTNYGYT
TRBJ2-1 TRBV19 ASSPPGLEAYNEQF
TRBJ2-7 TRBV20-1 SARDDSSPYEQY
TRBJ2-7 TRBV11-2 ASSLVRGLEQY
TRBJ2-2 TRBV29-1 SVRTGGPGELF
TRBJ1-6 TRBV4-2 ASSQDENSPLH
TRBJ1-4 TRBV11-2 ASSALTGAYEKLF
TRBJ1-5 TRBV4-2 ASSQEAAGAQPQH
TRBJ2-3 TRBV24-1 ATSDPGVRDTQY
TRBJ1-3 TRBV7-2 ASSPDSGNTIY
TRBJ2-1 TRBV9 ASSVGDGPYNEQF
TRBJ2-2 TRBV27 ASRTDRISTGELF
TRBJ1-6 TRBV5-1 ASSRGGTYNSPLH
TRBJ2-3 TRBV27 ASSLSGGRRTDTQY
TRBJ2-6 TRBV5-1 ASGPGDSRSGANVLT
TRBJ2-1 TRBV7-9 ASSSGQVSEQF
TRBJ1-2 TRBV28 ASSLRGLYGYT
TRBJ2-3 TRBV24-1 ATSDSGTTSDTQY
TRBJ2-1 TRBV9 ASSVATEKGESSYNEQF
TRBJ2-7 TRBV20-1 SARAGQGYYEQY
TRBJ1-1 TRBV19 ASSRRQWGAKNTEAF
TRBJ2-3 TRBV6-1 ASSTPDRDRGSTDTQY
TRBJ1-1 TRBV12-3/TRBV12-4 ASSLGGPSKAF
TRBJ2-1 TRBV14 ASSLIRTSAEQF
TRBJ2-7 TRBV28 ASSLTSGRADEQY
TRBJ2-1 TRBV12-3/TRBV12-4 ASSWKSRLAGVSYNEQF
TRBJ1-1 TRBV30 AWSSTAIGVTEAF
TRBJ2-6 TRBV4-1 ASSQDRLRSRSGANVLT
TRBJ2-5 TRBV10-2 ASSDPTGRGRETQY
TRBJ2-3 TRBV7-3 ASSRDRRSTDTQY
TRBJ1-1 TRBV7-9 ASSLKGGAGEAF
TRBJ2-1 TRBV9 ASSVGREEQF
TRBJ2-3 TRBV6-2/TRBV6-3 ASSYWTSGTSGRRHVTQY